This entry lists 32 T cell receptor beta chains sequenced from one sample in a study of cytomegalovirus exposure and HLA in healthy donors. The protocol was immunoSEQ multiplex PCR, while the TCRdb copy is restricted to in-frame clones and leaves out a portion. The data hold roughly 150,000 clones, with about 89% observed a single time. The specimen was PBMCs. These receptors were taken from a woman aged 18-29 years in good health and CMV-seropositive.

The chain uses TRBV28 and TRBJ1-1; possibly TRBD1 for D (6 bases). This CDR3 comprises 16 residues. Germline V gives CDR1 MDHEN, CDR2 SYDVKM. The V end was cut by 5 bases, the J end by 7 bases, with 23 bases between. The CDR3 loop reads CASSHLRLGGQGEAFF. In DNA, the CDR3 is TGTGCCAGCAGTCACCTTCGGCTGGGGGGGCAGGGTGAAGCTTTCTTT.

V usage is TRBV13 and J usage is TRBJ2-3; D not certain. V lost 2 bases, J lost 4 bases, and 10 bases lay in between. The CDR3 is 14 amino acids. The V gene's germline CDR1 is PRHDT and CDR2 FYEKMQ (reference sequence). The CDR3 DNA is TGTGCCAGCAGCTTAACAAGCGATCCAGATACGCAGTATTTT. As protein: CASSLTSDPDTQYF.

The CDR3 protein is CATSRKESNQPQHF. CDR3 DNA sequence: TGTGCCACCAGCAGAAAGGAGAGCAATCAGCCCCAGCATTTT. V gene TRBV15 combines with J gene TRBJ1-5, with D uncertain. The V end lost 2 bases, the J end lost 1 base, and 6 bases lay between the germline ends. The CDR3 covers 14 residues. CDR1 and CDR2 (germline): LNHNV, YYDKDF (reference sequence).

The chain has TRBV6-5 and TRBJ1-1, with D perhaps TRBD1 (6 bases). V dropped 6 bases and J dropped 1 base, with 15 bases sitting between them. The V gene's germline CDR1 is MNHEY and CDR2 SVGAGI. There are 15 residues in the CDR3. DNA for the CDR3: TGTGCCAGCAGACCTGGGACATTTGGGAACACTGAAGCTTTCTTT. It encodes CASRPGTFGNTEAFF.

The chain uses TRBV25-1 and TRBJ2-3; no definite D call. Trimming cost V 4 bases and J 2 bases, with 13 bases left between them. CDR3 size: 15 residues. Looked up from germline, CDR1 is MGHDK and CDR2 is SYGVNS. CDR3 in DNA: TGTGCCAGCAGTGCCTCAGAAATTCTCACAGATACGCAGTATTTT. Its protein product is CASSASEILTDTQYF.

The rearrangement uses TRBV29-1 and TRBJ2-5; 14 nucleotides match TRBD2. The germline V gene encodes CDR1 SQVTM and CDR2 ANQGSEA. V lost 3 bases, J lost 5 bases, and 11 bases stayed unmatched. CDR3 size: 17 residues. The CDR3 region is CSVDKGTSGRKGETQYF. The CDR3 coding sequence is TGCAGCGTTGATAAAGGGACTAGCGGGAGAAAAGGGGAGACCCAGTACTTC.

In its sample, this clone was seen once. V gene TRBV11-3 combines with J gene TRBJ2-1, with 8 positions matching TRBD1. The ends lost 5 bases at V and 2 bases at J; junction bases unmatched: 5. The CDR3 is made up of 15 amino acids. Germline values: CDR1 SGHNT, CDR2 YENEEA. CDR3 nucleotide sequence: TGTGCCAGCAGCCCCCGGGACAGGACCTACAATGAGCAGTTCTTC. The encoded protein is CASSPRDRTYNEQFF. Using reference TRBV11-3 and TRBJ2-1 for the parts outside the CDR3, the full variable domain is EAGVVQSPRYKIIEKKQPVAFWCNPISGHNTLYWYLQNLGQGPELLIRYENEEAVDDSQLPKDRFSAERLKGVDSTLKIQPAELGDSAVYLCASSPRDRTYNEQFFGPGTRLTVL.

The chain couples TRBV30 to TRBJ1-1, with D unclear. The V end lost 2 bases, the J end lost 4 bases, and 11 bases lay between the germline ends. Germline CDR1 reads GTSNPN; CDR2 reads SVGIG (reference sequence). The CDR3 totals 13 residues. In DNA, the CDR3 is TGTGCCTGGAGTTGGACGGGGAGCACTGAAGCTTTCTTT. Encoded protein: CAWSWTGSTEAFF.

This rearrangement joins TRBV6-5 to TRBJ2-2, with 8 nucleotides matching TRBD2. CDR3 length equals 14 residues. CDR1 MNHEY and CDR2 SVGAGI come from the germline V gene. Losses at the gene ends were 5 bases for V and 7 bases for J; bases not matched to a gene: 6. CDR3 coding DNA: TGTGCCAGCAGTCGGGGGGGCGCAAACGGGGAGCTGTTTTTT. It is translated as CASSRGGANGELFF.

The chain uses TRBV6-5 and TRBJ1-5; 8 bases match TRBD1. The CDR3 has 14 amino acids. After removal of 6 bases from V and 4 bases from J, the junction contained 5 bases not matched to a gene. Germline CDR1 reads MNHEY; CDR2 reads SVGAGI. The CDR3 loop reads CASSPGQVNQPQHF. Here the CDR3 DNA reads TGTGCCAGCAGCCCGGGACAGGTAAATCAGCCCCAGCATTTT.

This clone was seen just once. This chain connects TRBV7-6 to TRBJ2-3; a weak D match, TRBD2 (5 bases). This CDR3 is built from 15 residues. Germline loops: CDR1 SGHVS, CDR2 FNYEAQ. The V and J ends lost 1 base and 1 base respectively, with 9 bases between them. The CDR3 protein is CASSLDLSGTDTQYF. The CDR3 DNA reads TGTGCCAGCAGCTTAGATCTTAGCGGCACAGATACGCAGTATTTT.

The V gene is TRBV14, the J gene TRBJ2-7; 7 bases line up with TRBD1. CDR3 size: 14 residues. In germline, CDR1 is SGHDN, CDR2 FVKESK. The trim removed 4 bases at V and 7 bases at J, leaving 10 bases unmatched. The chain's CDR3 is CASSLIQGPREQYF. In nucleotides, the CDR3 is TGTGCCAGCAGCCTAATACAGGGGCCCAGGGAGCAGTACTTC. Full variable domain (outside the CDR3, taken from reference TRBV14 and TRBJ2-7): EAGVTQFPSHSVIEKGQTVTLRCDPISGHDNLYWYRRVMGKEIKFLLHFVKESKQDESGMPNNRFLAERTGGTYSTLKVQPAELEDSGVYFCASSLIQGPREQYFGPGTRLTVT.

This sequence joins TRBV13 and TRBJ1-2, with 9 positions matching TRBD1. The germline CDR1 and CDR2 sequences are PRHDT and FYEKMQ (reference sequence). V gave up 5 bases and J gave up 8 bases; unmatched junction bases: 3. The CDR3 has 12 amino acids. CDR3 nucleotides: TGTGCCAGCAGCCGGGACAGGGACGGCTACACCTTC. This gives the protein CASSRDRDGYTF.

The gene calls are TRBV4-3 and TRBJ2-1; 7 nucleotides match TRBD2. The CDR3 consists of 15 residues. Germline CDR1 reads LGHNA; CDR2 reads YSLEER. V lost 2 bases, J lost 8 bases, and 9 bases stayed unmatched. The CDR3 sequence: CASSQISGEGYEQFF. The CDR3 coding sequence is TGCGCCAGCAGCCAAATTTCGGGGGAGGGGTATGAGCAGTTCTTC.

The chain links TRBV7-9 to TRBJ2-5; 8 bases agree with TRBD2. V lost 8 bases, J lost 1 base, and 6 bases stayed unmatched. The CDR3 is made up of 14 amino acids. Germline loops: CDR1 SEHNR, CDR2 FQNEAQ (reference sequence). The CDR3 coding sequence is TGTGCCAGCGGACTAGCCTTCCCCCAAGAGACCCAGTACTTC. It translates to CASGLAFPQETQYF.

This sequence joins TRBV11-2 and TRBJ1-1; D uncertain. V gave up 5 bases and J gave up 8 bases, with 12 bases separating them. There are 12 residues in the CDR3. Germline V gene data show CDR1 as SGHAT and CDR2 as FQNNGV. In DNA, the CDR3 is TGTGCCAGCAGCCCCTCCCCTATCGAAGCTTTCTTT. The encoded protein is CASSPSPIEAFF.

This chain links TRBV2 with TRBJ2-1; 9 bases match TRBD2. The CDR3 has 15 residues. Germline CDR1 is SNHLY and CDR2 is FYNNEI. Trimming took 5 bases from V and 5 from J; bases not matched to a gene: 7. DNA for the CDR3: TGTGCCAGCAGTTATAGCGGGAGCCTGGACAATGAGCAGTTCTTC. Translating it yields CASSYSGSLDNEQFF.

The chain uses TRBV7-8 and TRBJ1-5, with D possibly being TRBD1 (5 bases). The CDR3 is 15 amino acids. Trimming shortened V by 0 bases and J by 8 bases, and 14 bases separated the two germline ends. Germline V gene data show CDR1 as SGHVS and CDR2 as FQNEAQ. This CDR3 reads CASSLAVGVREPQHF. CDR3 bases: TGTGCCAGCAGCTTAGCGGTAGGGGTAAGGGAGCCCCAGCATTTT.

The chain couples TRBV7-7 to TRBJ2-5; D call uncertain. The CDR3 runs 14 residues. Trimming cost V 5 bases and J 0 bases, with 10 bases left between them. CDR1 and CDR2 from the germline V gene are SSHAT and FNYEAQ (reference sequence). The CDR3 bases are TGTGCCAGCAGCATCAGACGGGACCAAGAGACCCAGTACTTC. This sequence encodes CASSIRRDQETQYF.

The chain recombines TRBV5-1 with TRBJ2-1, with no clear D. Deletions cut 0 bases from V and 9 bases from J, with 10 bases between. Germline V lookup: CDR1 SGHRS, CDR2 YFSETQ. The CDR3 has 13 amino acids. The CDR3 reads CASSLALISEQFF. CDR3 sequence (DNA): TGCGCCAGCAGCTTGGCCCTTATTTCTGAGCAGTTCTTC.

This clone was observed once. CDR3 bases: TGTGCCAGCAGCCTCCGGGACAGAGGTTACGAGCAGTACTTC. Protein product: CASSLRDRGYEQYF. The chain carries TRBV9 and TRBJ2-7; TRBD1 matches 7 bases. This CDR3 is built from 14 residues. Germline V gene sequence: CDR1 SGDLS, CDR2 YYNGEE. The junction had 8 bases not matched to a gene; V was cut back by 4 bases and J by 4 bases.

This sequence joins TRBV6-6 and TRBJ1-2; tentative D call: TRBD1 (6 bases). The germline V and J ends were trimmed by 6 bases and 7 bases, with 12 bases remaining between them. From germline, CDR1 is MNHNY and CDR2 SVGAGI (reference sequence). This CDR3 has 12 residues. The CDR3: CASSSGASGYTF. For the CDR3, the DNA is TGTGCCAGCAGCTCAGGGGCTAGTGGCTACACCTTC.

The CDR3 nucleotides are TGTGCCAGCAGTTTGACAGGGTCTGGCTACACCTTC. This translates into CASSLTGSGYTF. The chain carries TRBV28 and TRBJ1-2; 7 positions agree with TRBD1. Germline V gives CDR1 MDHEN, CDR2 SYDVKM. Trimming cost V 3 bases and J 7 bases; bases outside gene matches: 2. The CDR3 is 12 amino acids.

This clone occurred once. The J gene is TRBJ1-1, the V gene TRBV7-3; D is possibly TRBD1 (6 bases). Germline CDR1 and CDR2: SGHTA and FQGTGA. V dropped 6 bases and J dropped 4 bases, with 12 bases sitting between them. CDR3 size: 13 residues. This CDR3 reads CASSRTGLTEAFF. The CDR3 coding sequence is TGTGCCAGCAGTAGAACAGGGCTCACTGAAGCTTTCTTT.

The chain uses TRBV28 and TRBJ1-1, with 11 bases fitting TRBD1. The CDR3 extends over 17 amino acids. Unmatched junction bases numbered 17, after V lost 4 bases and J lost 10 bases. Germline assignment: CDR1 MDHEN and CDR2 SYDVKM. CDR3 protein: CASSSPRTGGDFGGAFF. The CDR3, as DNA: TGTGCCAGCAGTTCTCCTCGGACAGGGGGCGATTTTGGAGGAGCTTTCTTT.

This clone was seen once. The gene calls are TRBV29-1 and TRBJ2-3, with 8 bases aligning to TRBD2. Trimming at V came to 0 bases and at J to 0 bases, leaving 14 bases not matched to a gene. CDR1 is SQVTM, CDR2 ANQGSEA, per germline. The CDR3 loop spans 19 amino acids. This CDR3 is CSVEDRASGPNDSTDTQYF. CDR3 in DNA: TGCAGCGTTGAAGATCGAGCTAGCGGGCCCAATGATAGCACAGATACGCAGTATTTT.

The chain links TRBV29-1 to TRBJ2-1, with 9 bases fitting TRBD2. Germline values: CDR1 SQVTM, CDR2 ANQGSEA. Germline trimming cut 5 bases from V and 9 bases from J; bases unmatched to any gene: 11. The CDR3 runs to 14 residues. The CDR3 DNA follows: TGCAGCGTTTTTCCCGTGGTAGCGGGAGTTGAGCAGTTCTTC. Residues: CSVFPVVAGVEQFF.

The chain couples TRBV15 to TRBJ2-7; TRBD1 agrees at 7 bases. The length of the CDR3 is 13 residues. Germline-derived CDR1 and CDR2 are LNHNV and YYDKDF (reference sequence). J lost 4 bases, V lost 4 bases, and 4 bases had no gene match. CDR3 sequence reads: CATSTDRVYEQYF. CDR3 bases: TGTGCCACCAGCACAGACAGGGTGTACGAGCAGTACTTC.

This chain connects TRBV6-1 to TRBJ1-5; TRBD1 might be the D (6 bases). With 8 bases removed from V and 4 bases from J, the gap between germline ends came to 12 bases. CDR1 and CDR2 from the germline V gene are MNHNS and SASEGT. The CDR3 extends over 13 amino acids. The CDR3 reads CASQGGGNQPQHF. CDR3 nucleotides: TGTGCCAGCCAAGGGGGGGGAAATCAGCCCCAGCATTTT.

The rearrangement uses TRBV28 and TRBJ2-5, with 9 bases aligning to TRBD1. Germline CDR1 MDHEN, CDR2 SYDVKM. The CDR3 totals 17 residues. With 2 bases clipped from V and 3 bases from J, the junction kept 10 bases outside the gene matches. The CDR3 spells CASSLGVSTGGEETQYF. The DNA for the CDR3 is TGTGCCAGCAGTTTAGGGGTATCGACAGGGGGGGAAGAGACCCAGTACTTC. The full variable domain, rest sourced from reference TRBV28 and TRBJ2-5, is DVKVTQSSRYLVKRTGEKVFLECVQDMDHENMFWYRQDPGLGLRLIYFSYDVKMKEKGDIPEGYSVSREKKERFSLILESASTNQTSMYLCASSLGVSTGGEETQYFGPGTRLLVL.

In this sample, this clone turned up once. The rearrangement links TRBV5-1 to TRBJ2-3; the match to TRBD2 covers 13 bases. This CDR3 contains 17 residues. With 1 base clipped from V and 2 bases from J, the junction kept 4 bases outside the gene matches. Germline assignment: CDR1 SGHRS and CDR2 YFSETQ. The CDR3 here is CASSLRGLAGATDTQYF. In DNA form, the CDR3 reads TGCGCCAGCAGCTTGAGAGGACTAGCGGGGGCCACAGATACGCAGTATTTT.

The genes are TRBV5-1 and TRBJ1-3, with 11 bases lining up with TRBD1. Germline V gives CDR1 SGHRS, CDR2 YFSETQ. This CDR3 has 17 residues. After removal of 4 bases from V and 5 bases from J, the junction contained 11 bases not matched to a gene. The CDR3 DNA reads TGCGCCAGCAGCCCCACTGGACAGGGGGCCTATCGAAACACCATATATTTT. Amino acids: CASSPTGQGAYRNTIYF.